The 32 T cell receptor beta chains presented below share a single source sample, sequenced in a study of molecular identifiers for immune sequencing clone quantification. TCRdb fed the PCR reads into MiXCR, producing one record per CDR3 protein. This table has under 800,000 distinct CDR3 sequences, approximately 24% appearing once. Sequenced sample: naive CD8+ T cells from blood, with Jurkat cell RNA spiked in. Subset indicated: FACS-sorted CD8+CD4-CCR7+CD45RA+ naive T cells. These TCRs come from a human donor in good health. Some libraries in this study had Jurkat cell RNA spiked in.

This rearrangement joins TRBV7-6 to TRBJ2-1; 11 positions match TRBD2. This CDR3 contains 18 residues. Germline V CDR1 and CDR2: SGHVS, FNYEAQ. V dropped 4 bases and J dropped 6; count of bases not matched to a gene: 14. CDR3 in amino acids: CASSSDKLAGGRGNEQFF. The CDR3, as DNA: TGTGCCAGCAGCTCCGACAAATTAGCGGGAGGGCGCGGCAATGAGCAGTTCTTC.

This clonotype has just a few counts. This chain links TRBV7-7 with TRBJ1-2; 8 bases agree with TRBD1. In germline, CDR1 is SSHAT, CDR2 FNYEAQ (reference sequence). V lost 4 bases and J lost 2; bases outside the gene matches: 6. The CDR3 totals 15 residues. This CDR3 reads CASSYGQGINYGYTF. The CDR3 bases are TGTGCCAGCAGCTACGGACAGGGCATCAACTATGGCTACACCTTC.

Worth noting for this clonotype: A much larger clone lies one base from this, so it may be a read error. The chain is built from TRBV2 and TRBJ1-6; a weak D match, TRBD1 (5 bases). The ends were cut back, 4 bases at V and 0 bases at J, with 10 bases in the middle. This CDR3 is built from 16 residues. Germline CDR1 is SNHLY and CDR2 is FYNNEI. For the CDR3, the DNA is TGTGCCAGCAGTGGAGTCGGGGGCTCCTATAATTCACCCCTCCACTTT. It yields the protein CASSGVGGSYNSPLHF.

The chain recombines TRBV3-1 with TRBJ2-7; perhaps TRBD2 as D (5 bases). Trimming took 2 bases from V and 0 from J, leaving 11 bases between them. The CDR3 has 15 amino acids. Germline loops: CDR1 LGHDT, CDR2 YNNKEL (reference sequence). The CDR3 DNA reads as TGTGCCAGCAGCCAATTTAGCGAGAGCTCCTACGAGCAGTACTTC. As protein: CASSQFSESSYEQYF.

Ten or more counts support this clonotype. The chain's CDR3 is CASSQGGGGTDTQYF. The CDR3 coding sequence is TGTGCCAGCAGCCAGGGGGGGGGCGGCACAGATACGCAGTATTTT. The chain recombines TRBV9 with TRBJ2-3, with D perhaps assigned TRBD1 or TRBD2 (7 bases each). Germline CDR1 reads SGDLS; CDR2 reads YYNGEE. The CDR3 is made up of 15 amino acids. V was shortened by 4 bases and J by 1 base, with 13 bases between the two germline ends.

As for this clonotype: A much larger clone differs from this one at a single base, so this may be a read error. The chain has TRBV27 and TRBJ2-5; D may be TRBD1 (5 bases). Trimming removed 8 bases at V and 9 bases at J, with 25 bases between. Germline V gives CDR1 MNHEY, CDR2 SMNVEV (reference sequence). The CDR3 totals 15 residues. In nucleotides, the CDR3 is TGTGCCAGCCGCCTGGACATTGGCCCCGGTCAGCCCCAGTACTTC. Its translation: CASRLDIGPGQPQYF.

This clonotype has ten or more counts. The DNA for the CDR3 is TGCAGTGCTAGAGATCGGGTTGCCTACGAGCAGTACTTC. Protein sequence: CSARDRVAYEQYF. The chain combines TRBV20-1 with TRBJ2-7, with D unclear. The CDR3 has 13 residues. Germline CDR1 DFQATT, CDR2 SNEGSKA (reference sequence). Trimming shortened V by 0 bases and J by 2 bases, and 8 bases separated the two germline ends.

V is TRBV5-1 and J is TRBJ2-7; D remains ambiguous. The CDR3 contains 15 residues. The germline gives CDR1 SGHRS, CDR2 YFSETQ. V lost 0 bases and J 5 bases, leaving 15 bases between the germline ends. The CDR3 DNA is TGCGCCAGCAGCTTGGGTGCGGCTGTTGGGAACGAGCAGTACTTC. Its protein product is CASSLGAAVGNEQYF.

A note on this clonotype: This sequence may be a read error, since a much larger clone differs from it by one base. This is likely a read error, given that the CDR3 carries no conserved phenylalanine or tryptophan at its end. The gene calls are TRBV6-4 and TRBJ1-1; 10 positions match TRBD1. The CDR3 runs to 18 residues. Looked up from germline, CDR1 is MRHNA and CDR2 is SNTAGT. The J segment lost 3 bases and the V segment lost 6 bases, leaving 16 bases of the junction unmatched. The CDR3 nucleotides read TGTGCCAGCAGACGGACAGGGGGTGTATCAAATTTGGACACTGAAGCTTTCGTT. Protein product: CASRRTGGVSNLDTEAFV.

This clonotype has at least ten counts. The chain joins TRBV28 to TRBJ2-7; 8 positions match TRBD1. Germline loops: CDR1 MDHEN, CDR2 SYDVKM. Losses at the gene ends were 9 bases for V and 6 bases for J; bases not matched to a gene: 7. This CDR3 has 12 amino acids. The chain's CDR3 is CASCQGATEQYF. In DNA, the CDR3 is TGTGCCAGTTGCCAGGGGGCTACCGAGCAGTACTTC. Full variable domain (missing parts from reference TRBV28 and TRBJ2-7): DVKVTQSSRYLVKRTGEKVFLECVQDMDHENMFWYRQDPGLGLRLIYFSYDVKMKEKGDIPEGYSVSREKKERFSLILESASTNQTSMYLCASCQGATEQYFGPGTRLTVT.

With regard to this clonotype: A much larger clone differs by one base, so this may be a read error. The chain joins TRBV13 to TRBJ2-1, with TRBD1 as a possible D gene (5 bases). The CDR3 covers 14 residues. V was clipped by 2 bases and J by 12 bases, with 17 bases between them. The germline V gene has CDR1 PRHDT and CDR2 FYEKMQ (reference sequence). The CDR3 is CASSLIQGPSGQFF. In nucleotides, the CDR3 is TGTGCCAGCAGCTTAATCCAGGGTCCAAGTGGGCAGTTCTTC.

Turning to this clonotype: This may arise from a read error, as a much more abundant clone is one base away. DNA of the CDR3: TGTGCCAGCAGGCAAAGGAATCAGCCCCAGCATTTT. Its protein product is CASRQRNQPQHF. This chain links TRBV12-3 or TRBV12-4 with TRBJ1-5; no definite D call. V was trimmed by 6 bases and J by 4 bases, leaving 7 bases between them. The CDR3 is made up of 12 amino acids.

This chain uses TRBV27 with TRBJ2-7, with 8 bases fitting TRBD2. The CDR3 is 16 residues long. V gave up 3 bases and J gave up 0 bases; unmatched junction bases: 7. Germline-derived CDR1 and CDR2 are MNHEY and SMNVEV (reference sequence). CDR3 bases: TGTGCCAGCAGTTTCTCAGCCGGGACTAGCTCCTACGAGCAGTACTTC. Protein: CASSFSAGTSSYEQYF.

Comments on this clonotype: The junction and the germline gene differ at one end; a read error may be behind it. CDR3 in DNA: TGCGCCAGCAGCCAAGTATCAGGTTCCTCCAACGAGCAGTACTTC. It codes for CASSQVSGSSNEQYF. This sequence joins TRBV4-1 and TRBJ2-7; D is undetermined. This CDR3 contains 15 residues. Germline CDR1 reads MGHRA; CDR2 reads YSYEKL.

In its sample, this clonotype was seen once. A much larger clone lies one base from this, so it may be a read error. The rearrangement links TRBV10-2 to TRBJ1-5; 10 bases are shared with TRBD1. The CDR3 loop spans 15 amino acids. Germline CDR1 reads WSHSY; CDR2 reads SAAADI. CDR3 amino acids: CASSFGTGDAYPQLF. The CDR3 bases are TGCGCCAGCAGTTTCGGGACAGGGGATGCTTATCCCCAGCTTTTT.

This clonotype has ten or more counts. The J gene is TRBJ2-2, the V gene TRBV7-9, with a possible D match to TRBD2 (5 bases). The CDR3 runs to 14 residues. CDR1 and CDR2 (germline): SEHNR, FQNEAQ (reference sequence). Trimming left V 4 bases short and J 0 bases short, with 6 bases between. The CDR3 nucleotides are TGTGCCAGCAGCTCGGACTCGAACACCGGGGAGCTGTTTTTT. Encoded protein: CASSSDSNTGELFF.

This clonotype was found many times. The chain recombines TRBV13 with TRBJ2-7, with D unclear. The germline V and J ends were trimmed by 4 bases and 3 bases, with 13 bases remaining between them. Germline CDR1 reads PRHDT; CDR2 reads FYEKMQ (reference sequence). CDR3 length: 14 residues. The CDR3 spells CASSSMAANYEQYF. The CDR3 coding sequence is TGTGCCAGCAGCTCAATGGCCGCGAACTACGAGCAGTACTTC.

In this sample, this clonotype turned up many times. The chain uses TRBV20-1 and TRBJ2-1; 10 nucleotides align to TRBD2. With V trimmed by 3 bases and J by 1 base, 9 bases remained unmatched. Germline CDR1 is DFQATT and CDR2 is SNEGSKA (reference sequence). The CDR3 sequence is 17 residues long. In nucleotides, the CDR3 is TGCAGTGCTAGGGTCAAGCGGGAGGGCCGTTCCTACAATGAGCAGTTCTTC. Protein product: CSARVKREGRSYNEQFF.

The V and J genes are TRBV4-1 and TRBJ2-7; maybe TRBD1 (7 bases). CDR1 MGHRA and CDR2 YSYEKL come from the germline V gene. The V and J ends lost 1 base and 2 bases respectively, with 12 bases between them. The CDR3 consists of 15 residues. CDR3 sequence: CASSQVEGAAYEQYF. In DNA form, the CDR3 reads TGCGCCAGCAGCCAAGTGGAGGGGGCCGCCTACGAGCAGTACTTC.

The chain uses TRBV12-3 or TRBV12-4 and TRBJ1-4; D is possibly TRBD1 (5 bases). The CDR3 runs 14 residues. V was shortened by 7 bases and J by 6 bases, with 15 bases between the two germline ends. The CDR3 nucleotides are TGTGCCAGCATCGGGGCTCGGGCTGATGAAAAACTGTTTTTT. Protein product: CASIGARADEKLFF.

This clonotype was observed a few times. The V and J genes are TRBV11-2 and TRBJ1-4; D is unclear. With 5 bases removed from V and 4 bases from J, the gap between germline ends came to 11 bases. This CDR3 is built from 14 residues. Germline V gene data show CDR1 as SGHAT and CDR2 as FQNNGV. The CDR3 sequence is CASSLANRNEKLFF. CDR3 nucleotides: TGTGCCAGCAGCCTCGCGAACCGTAATGAAAAACTGTTTTTT.

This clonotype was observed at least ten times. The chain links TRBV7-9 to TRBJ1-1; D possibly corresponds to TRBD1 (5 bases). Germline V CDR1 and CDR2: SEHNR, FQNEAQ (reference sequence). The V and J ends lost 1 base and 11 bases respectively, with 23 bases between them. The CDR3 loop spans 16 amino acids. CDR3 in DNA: TGTGCCAGCAGCTTAGGAATTGGGACGGACGGGTCGTCGGCTTTCTTT. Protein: CASSLGIGTDGSSAFF.

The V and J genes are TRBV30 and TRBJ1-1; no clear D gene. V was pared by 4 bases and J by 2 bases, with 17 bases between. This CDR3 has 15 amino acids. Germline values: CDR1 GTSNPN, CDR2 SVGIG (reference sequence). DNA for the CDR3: TGTGCCTGGACCTCACCGGGCACGTTTAACACTGAAGCTTTCTTT. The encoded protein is CAWTSPGTFNTEAFF.

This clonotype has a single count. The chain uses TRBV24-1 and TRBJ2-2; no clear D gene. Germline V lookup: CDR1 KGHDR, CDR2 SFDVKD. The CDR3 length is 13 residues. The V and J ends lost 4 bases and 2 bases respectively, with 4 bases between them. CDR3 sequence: CATSEYNTGELFF. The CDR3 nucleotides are TGTGCCACCAGTGAATACAACACCGGGGAGCTGTTTTTT.

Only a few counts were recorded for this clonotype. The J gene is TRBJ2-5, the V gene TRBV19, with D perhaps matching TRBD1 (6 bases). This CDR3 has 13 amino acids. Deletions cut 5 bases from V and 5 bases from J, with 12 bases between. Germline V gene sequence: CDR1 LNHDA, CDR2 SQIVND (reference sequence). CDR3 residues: CASSRGQWETQYF. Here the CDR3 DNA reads TGTGCCAGTAGTCGTGGACAGTGGGAGACCCAGTACTTC.

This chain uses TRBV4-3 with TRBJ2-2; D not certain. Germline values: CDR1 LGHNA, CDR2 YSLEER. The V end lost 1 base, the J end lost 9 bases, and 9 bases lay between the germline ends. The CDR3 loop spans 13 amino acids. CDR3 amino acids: CASSQALNRELFF. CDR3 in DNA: TGCGCCAGCAGCCAAGCGCTTAACAGGGAGCTGTTTTTT.

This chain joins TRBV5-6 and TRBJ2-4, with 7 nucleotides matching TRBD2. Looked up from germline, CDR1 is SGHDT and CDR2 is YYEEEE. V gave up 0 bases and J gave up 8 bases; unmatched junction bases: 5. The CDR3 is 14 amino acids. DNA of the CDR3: TGTGCCAGCAGCTTGGGGGGCCGGGGGGACATTCAGTACTTC. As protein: CASSLGGRGDIQYF.

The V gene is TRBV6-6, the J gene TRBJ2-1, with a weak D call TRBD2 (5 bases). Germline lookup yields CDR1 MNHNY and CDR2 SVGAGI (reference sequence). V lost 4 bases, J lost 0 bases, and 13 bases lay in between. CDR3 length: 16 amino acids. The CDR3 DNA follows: TGTGCCAGCAGTTTTTATGCTAGCAGCTCCTACAATGAGCAGTTCTTC. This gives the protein CASSFYASSSYNEQFF.

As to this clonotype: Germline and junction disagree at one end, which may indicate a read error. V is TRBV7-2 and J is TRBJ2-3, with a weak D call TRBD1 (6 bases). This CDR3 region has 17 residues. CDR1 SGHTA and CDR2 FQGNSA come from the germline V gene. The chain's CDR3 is CASGLVVRGGSTDTQYF. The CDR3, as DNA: TGTGCCAGCGGCTTAGTTGTGAGAGGGGGATCCACAGATACGCAGTATTTT.

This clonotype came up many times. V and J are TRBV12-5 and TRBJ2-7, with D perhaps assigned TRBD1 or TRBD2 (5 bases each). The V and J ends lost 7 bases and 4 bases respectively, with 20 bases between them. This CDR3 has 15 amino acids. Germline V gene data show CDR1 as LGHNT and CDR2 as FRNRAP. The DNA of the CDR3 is TGTGCTAGTGCCTCGGCCGGGCAGGGAGTTTACGAGCAGTACTTC. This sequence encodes CASASAGQGVYEQYF. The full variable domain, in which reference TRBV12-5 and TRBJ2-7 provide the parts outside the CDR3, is DARVTQTPRHKVTEMGQEVTMRCQPILGHNTVFWYRQTMMQGLELLAYFRNRAPLDDSGMPKDRFSAEMPDATLATLKIQPSEPRDSAVYFCASASAGQGVYEQYFGPGTRLTVT.

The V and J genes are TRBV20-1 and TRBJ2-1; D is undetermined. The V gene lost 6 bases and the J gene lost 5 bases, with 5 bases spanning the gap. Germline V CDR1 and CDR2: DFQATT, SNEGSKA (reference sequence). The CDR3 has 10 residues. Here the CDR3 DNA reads TGCAGTGCCGGCGACAATGAGCAGTTCTTC. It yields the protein CSAGDNEQFF.

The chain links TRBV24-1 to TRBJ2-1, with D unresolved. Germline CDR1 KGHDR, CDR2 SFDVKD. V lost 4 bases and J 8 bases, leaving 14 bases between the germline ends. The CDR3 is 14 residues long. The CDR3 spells CATSEGSFVYEQFF. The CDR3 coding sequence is TGTGCCACCAGTGAAGGTAGTTTCGTCTATGAGCAGTTCTTC.